A single sample is the source of the 25 T cell receptor beta chains below, sequenced in a study of technical replicates of blood from a handful of donors (dated by TCRdb to about 2017). Library method: the immunoSEQ multiplex PCR assay. The table was pulled from immuneACCESS by TCRdb, which kept in-frame rearrangements only. Such tables lose some clones; where checked, under half of the loss comes from unresolved V genes, and the rest has no known cause. The sample table records some 99,000 clones; about 96% of these occur just once. More than 0.2% of the sample comes from the top ten. Sequencing used T cells isolated from PBMCs. These receptors were taken from a human donor in good health.

V and J are TRBV18 and TRBJ2-1, with 7 bases matching TRBD2. V shed 3 bases, J shed 9 bases, and the junction held 8 bases outside the gene matches. Per the germline V gene, CDR1 is KGHSH and CDR2 is LQKENI. The CDR3 runs 14 residues. The CDR3, as DNA: TGTGCCAGCTCACCCGTGGGAGGGGTATCTGAGCAGTTCTTC. The encoded protein is CASSPVGGVSEQFF.

The chain uses TRBV13 and TRBJ2-1, with 12 bases matching TRBD2. Trimming cost V 5 bases and J 7 bases; bases outside gene matches: 15. CDR1 and CDR2 from the germline V gene are PRHDT and FYEKMQ (reference sequence). This CDR3 spans 18 amino acids. DNA of the CDR3: TGTGCCAGCAGCCCAAGTCTAGCGGGAGGGCCGGATGATAATGAGCAGTTCTTC. Translating gives CASSPSLAGGPDDNEQFF.

This chain links TRBV21-1 with TRBJ2-3; the listed D gene, TRBD2, was not tested against the DNA. TRBV21-1 is recorded as a pseudogene. CDR3 length: 17 residues. CDR3 protein: CASPWEGGSGGIDTQYF. In DNA form, the CDR3 reads TGTGCCAGCCCTTGGGAAGGGGGGAGCGGGGGTATAGATACGCAGTATTTT.

The chain carries TRBV5-1 and TRBJ1-2; tentative D call: TRBD1 (5 bases). This CDR3 comprises 13 residues. Trimming pared 2 bases from V and 7 bases from J, leaving 12 bases between. The germline gives CDR1 SGHRS, CDR2 YFSETQ. CDR3 nucleotide sequence: TGCGCCAGCAGCTTCCGGCAGGGTAGTGGCTACACCTTC. Encoded protein: CASSFRQGSGYTF.

This clone was counted only a few times. V usage is TRBV7-9 and J usage is TRBJ1-2; D is unresolved. With 3 bases removed from V and 0 bases from J, the gap between germline ends came to 11 bases. The CDR3 spans 15 residues. Germline V gives CDR1 SEHNR, CDR2 FQNEAQ (reference sequence). CDR3 bases: TGTGCCAGCAGCTTCGGCGGCGGAGCTAACTATGGCTACACCTTC. It encodes CASSFGGGANYGYTF.

The chain combines TRBV27 with TRBJ2-3; a possible D gene is TRBD1 (6 bases). From germline, CDR1 is MNHEY and CDR2 SMNVEV (reference sequence). Trimming cost V 5 bases and J 0 bases, with 12 bases left between them. This CDR3 spans 15 amino acids. The CDR3, as DNA: TGTGCCAGCAGTACAGGGTATTCCAGCACAGATACGCAGTATTTT. Protein: CASSTGYSSTDTQYF.

The V call is TRBV28, the J call TRBJ1-1; 12 positions agree with TRBD1. J was trimmed by 1 base and V by 6 bases; bases with no gene match: 6. The CDR3 runs to 16 residues. From germline, CDR1 is MDHEN and CDR2 SYDVKM. Here the CDR3 reads CASRSPGQGANTEAFF. The CDR3 DNA follows: TGTGCCAGCAGGTCTCCGGGACAGGGGGCGAACACTGAAGCTTTCTTT.

The chain links TRBV7-9 to TRBJ2-7, with TRBD1 as a possible D gene (5 bases). Germline CDR1 reads SEHNR; CDR2 reads FQNEAQ (reference sequence). This CDR3 region has 12 residues. The V end was cut by 6 bases, the J end by 7 bases, with 13 bases between. The CDR3 region is CASSRQPSEQYF. Written as DNA, the CDR3 is TGTGCCAGCAGTCGACAGCCGTCAGAGCAGTACTTC. Combining the CDR3 with reference TRBV7-9 and TRBJ2-7 gives the whole variable domain DTGVSQNPRHKITKRGQNVTFRCDPISEHNRLYWYRQTLGQGPEFLTYFQNEAQLEKSRLLSDRFSAERPKGSFSTLEIQRTEQGDSAMYLCASSRQPSEQYFGPGTRLTVT.

The chain is built from TRBV11-2 and TRBJ2-7; possible D gene TRBD2, 5 bases. Germline V gene sequence: CDR1 SGHAT, CDR2 FQNNGV. The CDR3 covers 13 residues. With 4 bases removed from V and 1 base from J, the gap between germline ends came to 8 bases. CDR3 DNA: TGTGCCAGCAGCTCATCGGGGTCCTACGAGCAGTACTTC. As protein: CASSSSGSYEQYF.

This clone showed up just once. V gene TRBV7-9 combines with J gene TRBJ2-2; D uncertain. Germline lookup yields CDR1 SEHNR and CDR2 FQNEAQ (reference sequence). V was clipped by 6 bases and J by 0 bases, with 5 bases between them. The CDR3 has 13 amino acids. CDR3 loop: CASRASNTGELFF. In DNA, the CDR3 is TGTGCCAGCAGGGCCTCGAACACCGGGGAGCTGTTTTTT.

The chain uses TRBV27 and TRBJ2-5, with TRBD2 matching over 9 bases. The CDR3 has 16 amino acids. Trimming removed 5 bases from V and 7 bases from J; junction bases left unmatched: 14. The germline V gene encodes CDR1 MNHEY and CDR2 SMNVEV (reference sequence). Here the CDR3 reads CASSPRLAATQGTQYF. CDR3 nucleotides: TGTGCCAGCAGTCCCAGACTAGCGGCAACCCAGGGGACCCAGTACTTC.

V usage is TRBV30 and J usage is TRBJ2-5; TRBD1 agrees at 12 bases. J lost 5 bases, V lost 7 bases, and 11 bases had no gene match. CDR3 size: 15 residues. Germline V lookup: CDR1 GTSNPN, CDR2 SVGIG (reference sequence). The CDR3 loop is CAFTGGQGAAETQYF. CDR3 in DNA: TGTGCCTTCACGGGGGGACAGGGGGCCGCGGAGACCCAGTACTTC.

The rearrangement links TRBV6-6 to TRBJ1-6, with a weak D call TRBD1 (6 bases). This CDR3 comprises 14 residues. The germline CDR1 and CDR2 sequences are MNHNY and SVGAGI (reference sequence). Trimming took 2 bases from V and 6 from J, leaving 8 bases between them. The CDR3 DNA follows: TGTGCCAGCAGTTACGGGACACTTAATTCACCCCTCCACTTT. The encoded protein is CASSYGTLNSPLHF.

This chain joins TRBV7-9 and TRBJ1-6; D is unresolved. Germline V gene sequence: CDR1 SEHNR, CDR2 FQNEAQ (reference sequence). The CDR3 runs to 14 residues. The V gene lost 6 bases and the J gene lost 6 bases, with 12 bases spanning the gap. In nucleotides, the CDR3 is TGTGCCAGCAGATTAACGGGAGGTAATTCACCCCTCCACTTT. Translating gives CASRLTGGNSPLHF.

This clone came up once. This chain links TRBV5-6 with TRBJ2-1, with 15 bases that match TRBD2. Germline V gives CDR1 SGHDT, CDR2 YYEEEE. V lost 5 bases and J lost 8; bases outside the gene matches: 14. The CDR3 has 18 amino acids. Here the CDR3 reads CASSVSRTSGRGQDEQFF. For the CDR3, the DNA is TGTGCCAGCAGTGTTAGCAGGACTAGCGGGAGGGGCCAGGATGAGCAGTTCTTC.

The CDR3 coding sequence is TGTGCCAGCAGTTCTGGACTAGCGGGAGTAGAAGGGCAGTTCTTC. Protein sequence: CASSSGLAGVEGQFF. The rearrangement links TRBV2 to TRBJ2-1; 13 bases are shared with TRBD2. Germline-derived CDR1 and CDR2 are SNHLY and FYNNEI. After removal of 5 bases from V and 12 bases from J, the junction contained 10 bases not matched to a gene. The CDR3 contains 15 residues.

The chain couples TRBV7-3 to TRBJ1-1; D is undetermined. CDR3 length equals 13 residues. Trimming removed 2 bases at V and 4 bases at J, with 8 bases between. CDR1 is SGHTA and CDR2 is FQGTGA in the germline V gene. The CDR3 region is CASSLVEFTEAFF. CDR3 DNA sequence: TGTGCCAGCAGCTTAGTGGAGTTCACTGAAGCTTTCTTT.

On this clone: A read error may account for a junction end that differs from germline. The chain has TRBV7-7 and TRBJ2-2; TRBD2 aligns across 11 bases. CDR1 and CDR2 (germline): SSHAT, FNYEAQ (reference sequence). This CDR3 comprises 16 residues. The CDR3 sequence is CASRPGGTSGTGELFF. The CDR3 bases are TGTGCTAGCAGACCCGGAGGGACTAGCGGCACCGGGGAGCTGTTTTTT.

This rearrangement joins TRBV6-6 to TRBJ1-2, with 7 bases identical to TRBD1. Trimming at V came to 0 bases and at J to 5 bases, leaving 9 bases not matched to a gene. The germline gives CDR1 MNHNY, CDR2 SVGAGI (reference sequence). The CDR3 has 16 amino acids. The CDR3 loop reads CASSYSKQGGGYGYTF. DNA for the CDR3: TGTGCCAGCAGTTACTCGAAGCAGGGGGGTGGGTATGGCTACACCTTC.

This chain links TRBV6-1 with TRBJ2-4; perhaps TRBD1 as D (6 bases). Trimming cost V 6 bases and J 0 bases, with 12 bases left between them. Germline V gene data show CDR1 as MNHNS and CDR2 as SASEGT. This CDR3 region has 15 residues. The CDR3 coding sequence is TGTGCCAGCAGCGGGACAATTCTAGCCAAAAACATTCAGTACTTC. This gives the protein CASSGTILAKNIQYF.

The chain links TRBV4-1 to TRBJ1-1; unclear D gene. V lost 4 bases, J lost 5 bases, and 14 bases lay in between. The CDR3 loop spans 14 amino acids. CDR1 and CDR2 from the germline V gene are MGHRA and YSYEKL. CDR3 bases: TGCGCCAGCAGCCCCCGTCATATGGAGACTGAAGCTTTCTTT. This encodes CASSPRHMETEAFF.

The CDR3 sequence: CASSFDFSSDEKLFF. CDR3 coding DNA: TGCGCCAGCAGCTTCGACTTTTCCTCGGATGAAAAACTGTTTTTT. The rearrangement uses TRBV5-1 and TRBJ1-4, with unresolved D. Trimming pared 2 bases from V and 6 bases from J, leaving 14 bases between. CDR1 is SGHRS and CDR2 is YFSETQ in the germline V gene. This CDR3 has 15 residues.

The chain carries TRBV5-1 and TRBJ2-1; 7 bases fit TRBD2. The CDR3 has 15 amino acids. CDR1 and CDR2 (germline): SGHRS, YFSETQ. The junction had 8 bases not matched to a gene; V was cut back by 4 bases and J by 4 bases. The CDR3 DNA follows: TGCGCCAGCAGCCCGGCTAGCGGATATTACAATGAGCAGTTCTTC. It is translated as CASSPASGYYNEQFF.

The rearrangement joins TRBV5-1 to TRBJ2-3; 8 bases fit TRBD2. The CDR3 is 15 amino acids. V shed 4 bases, J shed 1 base, and the junction held 5 bases outside the gene matches. Germline CDR1 SGHRS, CDR2 YFSETQ. The CDR3 spells CASSGGTRGTDTQYF. The CDR3 DNA is TGCGCCAGCAGCGGCGGGACTAGGGGCACAGATACGCAGTATTTT.

The chain links TRBV28 to TRBJ2-1, with D perhaps matching TRBD2 (6 bases). Trimming pared 6 bases from V and 5 bases from J, leaving 14 bases between. CDR3 length: 14 amino acids. Looked up from germline, CDR1 is MDHEN and CDR2 is SYDVKM. The CDR3 DNA sequence: TGTGCCAGCAGATCAGGAGGGGAGGACAATGAGCAGTTCTTC. Protein product: CASRSGGEDNEQFF.